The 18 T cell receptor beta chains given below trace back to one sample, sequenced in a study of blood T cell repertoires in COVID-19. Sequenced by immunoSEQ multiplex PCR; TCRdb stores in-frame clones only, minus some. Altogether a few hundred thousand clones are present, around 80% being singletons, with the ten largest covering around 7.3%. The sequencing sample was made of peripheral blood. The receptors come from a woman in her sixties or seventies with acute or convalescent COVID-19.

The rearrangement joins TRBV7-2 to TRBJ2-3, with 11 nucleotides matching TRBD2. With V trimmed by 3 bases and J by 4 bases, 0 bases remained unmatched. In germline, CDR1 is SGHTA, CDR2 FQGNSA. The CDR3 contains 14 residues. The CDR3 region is CASSFSGGADTQYF. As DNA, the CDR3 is TGTGCCAGCAGCTTTAGCGGGGGGGCAGATACGCAGTATTTT.

CDR3 nucleotide sequence: TGCGCCAGCAGCCAAGGAAGACAGGGGACCTACGAGCAGTACTTC. It is translated as CASSQGRQGTYEQYF. The chain uses TRBV4-3 and TRBJ2-7; TRBD1 agrees at 8 bases. Germline-derived CDR1 and CDR2 are LGHNA and YSLEER. J was trimmed by 2 bases and V by 1 base; bases with no gene match: 4. The CDR3 loop spans 15 amino acids.

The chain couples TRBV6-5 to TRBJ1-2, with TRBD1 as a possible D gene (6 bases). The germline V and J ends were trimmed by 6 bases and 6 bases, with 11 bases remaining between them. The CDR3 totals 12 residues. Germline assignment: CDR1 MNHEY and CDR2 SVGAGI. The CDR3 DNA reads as TGTGCCAGCAGGAGATCAGGGGATGGCTACACCTTC. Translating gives CASRRSGDGYTF.

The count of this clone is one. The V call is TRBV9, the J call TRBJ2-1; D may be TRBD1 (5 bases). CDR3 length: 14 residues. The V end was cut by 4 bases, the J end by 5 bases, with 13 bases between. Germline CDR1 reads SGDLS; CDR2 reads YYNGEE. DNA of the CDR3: TGTGCCAGCAGCCTTGAGGCAGGGAACAATGAGCAGTTCTTC. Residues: CASSLEAGNNEQFF.

The CDR3: CATSDWGGPRVDTQYF. CDR3 bases: TGTGCCACCAGTGATTGGGGAGGACCCCGGGTAGATACGCAGTATTTT. This chain connects TRBV24-1 to TRBJ2-3; D may be TRBD2 (6 bases). Trimming shortened V by 2 bases and J by 5 bases, and 16 bases separated the two germline ends. The germline V gene encodes CDR1 KGHDR and CDR2 SFDVKD. The CDR3 consists of 16 residues.

The CDR3 region has the DNA TGTGCCAGCAGCCCCCTTAACCCCCGGCTAGCGGGGGGCACAGATACGCAGTATTTT. Translated: CASSPLNPRLAGGTDTQYF. V is TRBV13 and J is TRBJ2-3, with 10 bases identical to TRBD2. The CDR3 is 19 residues long. Germline-derived CDR1 and CDR2 are PRHDT and FYEKMQ (reference sequence). V shed 5 bases and J 1 base; nucleotides not matched to a gene: 15.

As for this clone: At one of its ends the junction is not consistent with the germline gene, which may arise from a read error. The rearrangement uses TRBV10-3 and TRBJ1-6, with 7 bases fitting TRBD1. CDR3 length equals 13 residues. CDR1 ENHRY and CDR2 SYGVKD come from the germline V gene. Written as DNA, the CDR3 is TGTGCCATCAGTGGACAGGGTAATACACCCCTCCACTTT. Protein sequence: CAISGQGNTPLHF.

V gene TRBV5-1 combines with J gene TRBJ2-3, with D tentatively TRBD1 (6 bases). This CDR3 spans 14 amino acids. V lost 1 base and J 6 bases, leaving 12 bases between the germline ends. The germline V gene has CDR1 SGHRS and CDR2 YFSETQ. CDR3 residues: CASSLTGLRDTQYF. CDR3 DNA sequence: TGCGCCAGCAGCTTGACAGGGCTGAGGGATACGCAGTATTTT.

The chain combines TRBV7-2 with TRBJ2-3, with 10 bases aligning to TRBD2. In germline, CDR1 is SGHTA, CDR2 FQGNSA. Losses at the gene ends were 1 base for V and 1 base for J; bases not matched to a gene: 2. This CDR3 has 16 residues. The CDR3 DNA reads TGTGCCAGCAGCTTAGAGGGGACTAGCGGCACAGATACGCAGTATTTT. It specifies CASSLEGTSGTDTQYF.

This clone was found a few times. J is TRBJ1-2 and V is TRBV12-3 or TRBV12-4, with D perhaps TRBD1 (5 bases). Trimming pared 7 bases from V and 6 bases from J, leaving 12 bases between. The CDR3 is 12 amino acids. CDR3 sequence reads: CASTPGGDGYTF. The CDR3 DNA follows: TGTGCCAGCACTCCCGGGGGGGATGGCTACACCTTC.

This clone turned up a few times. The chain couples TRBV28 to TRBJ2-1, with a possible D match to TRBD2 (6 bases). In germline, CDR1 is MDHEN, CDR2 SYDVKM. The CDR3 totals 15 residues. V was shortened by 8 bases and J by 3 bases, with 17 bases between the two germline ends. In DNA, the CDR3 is TGTGCCAGCCTTGGGTCGGGGAGGCTCTACAATGAGCAGTTCTTC. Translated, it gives CASLGSGRLYNEQFF.

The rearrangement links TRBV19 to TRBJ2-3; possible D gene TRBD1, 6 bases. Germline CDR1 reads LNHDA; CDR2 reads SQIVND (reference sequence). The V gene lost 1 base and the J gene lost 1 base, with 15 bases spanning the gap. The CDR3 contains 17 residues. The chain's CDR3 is CASSIVQGSGGTDTQYF. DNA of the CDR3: TGTGCCAGTAGTATAGTTCAGGGGAGTGGTGGCACAGATACGCAGTATTTT.

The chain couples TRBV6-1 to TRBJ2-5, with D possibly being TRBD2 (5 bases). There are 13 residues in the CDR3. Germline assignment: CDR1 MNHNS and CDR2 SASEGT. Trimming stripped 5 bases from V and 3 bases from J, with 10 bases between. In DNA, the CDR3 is TGTGCCAGCAGTTGGACGGGGAAAGAGACCCAGTACTTC. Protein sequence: CASSWTGKETQYF.

CDR3: CASSPDRDTEAFF. As DNA, the CDR3 is TGTGCCAGCTCACCTGACAGGGACACTGAAGCTTTCTTT. The rearrangement joins TRBV18 to TRBJ1-1; 7 nucleotides match TRBD1. This CDR3 contains 13 residues. Germline V gene data show CDR1 as KGHSH and CDR2 as LQKENI. Trimming removed 3 bases from V and 3 bases from J; junction bases left unmatched: 1.

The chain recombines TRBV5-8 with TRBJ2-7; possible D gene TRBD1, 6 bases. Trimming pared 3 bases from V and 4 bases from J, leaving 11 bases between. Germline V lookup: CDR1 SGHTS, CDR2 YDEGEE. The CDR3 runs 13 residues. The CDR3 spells CASSWGHLYEQYF. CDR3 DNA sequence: TGTGCCAGCAGCTGGGGACACCTATACGAGCAGTACTTC.

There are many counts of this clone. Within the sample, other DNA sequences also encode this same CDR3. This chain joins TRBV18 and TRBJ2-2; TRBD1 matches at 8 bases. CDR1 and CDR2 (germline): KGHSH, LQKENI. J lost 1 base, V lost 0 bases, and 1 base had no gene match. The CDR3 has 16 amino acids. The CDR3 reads CASSPPTGGNTGELFF. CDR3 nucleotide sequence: TGTGCCAGCTCACCACCTACAGGGGGGAACACCGGGGAGCTGTTTTTT.

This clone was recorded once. The CDR3 region is CASSSDTYEQYF. Written as DNA, the CDR3 is TGTGCCAGCAGCTCGGACACCTACGAGCAGTACTTC. The chain uses TRBV7-2 and TRBJ2-7; maybe TRBD1 (5 bases). Germline V gives CDR1 SGHTA, CDR2 FQGNSA. The CDR3 spans 12 residues. Trimming stripped 4 bases from V and 2 bases from J, with 6 bases between.

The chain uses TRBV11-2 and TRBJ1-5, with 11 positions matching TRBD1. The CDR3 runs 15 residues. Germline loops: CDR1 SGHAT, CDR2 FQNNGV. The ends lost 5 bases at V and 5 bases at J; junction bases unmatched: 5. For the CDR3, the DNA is TGTGCCAGCAGCGCTCGGACAGGGGGCGATCAGCCCCAGCATTTT. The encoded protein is CASSARTGGDQPQHF. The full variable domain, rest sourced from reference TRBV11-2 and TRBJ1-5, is EAGVAQSPRYKIIEKRQSVAFWCNPISGHATLYWYQQILGQGPKLLIQFQNNGVVDDSQLPKDRFSAERLKGVDSTLKIQPAKLEDSAVYLCASSARTGGDQPQHFGDGTRLSIL.